The clone carrying this T cell receptor beta chain was observed once. The data originate from a study of cytomegalovirus exposure and HLA in healthy donors. It was with 60 Vbeta and 13 Jbeta primers that the PCR ran. Measured with immunoSEQ multiplex PCR; TCRdb has only the in-frame clones, and not every one. Here the sample spans approximately 140,000 clones, around four fifths being singletons. The clonotype comes from a male donor in good health and CMV-seropositive. The sequenced sample was PBMCs.

The CDR3 coding sequence is TGTGCCAGCAGCTCCGGGACTAGCGTAAATGAGCAGTTCTTC. Translating it yields CASSSGTSVNEQFF. The J gene is TRBJ2-1, the V gene TRBV7-3; 10 bases map to TRBD2. Trimming removed 4 bases from V and 7 bases from J; junction bases left unmatched: 4. There are 14 residues in the CDR3. Germline CDR1 and CDR2: SGHTA and FQGTGA.